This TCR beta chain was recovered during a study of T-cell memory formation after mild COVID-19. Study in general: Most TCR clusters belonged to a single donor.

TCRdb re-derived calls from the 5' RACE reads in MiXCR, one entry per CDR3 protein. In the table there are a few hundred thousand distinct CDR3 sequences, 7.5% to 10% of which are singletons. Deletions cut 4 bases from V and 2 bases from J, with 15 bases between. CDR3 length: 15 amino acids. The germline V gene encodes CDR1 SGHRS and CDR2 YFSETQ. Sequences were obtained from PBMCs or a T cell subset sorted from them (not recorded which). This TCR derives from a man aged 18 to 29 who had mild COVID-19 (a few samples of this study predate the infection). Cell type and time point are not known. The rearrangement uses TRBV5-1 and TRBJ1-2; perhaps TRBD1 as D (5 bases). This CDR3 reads CASSPGAAGNYGYTF. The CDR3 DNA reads TGCGCCAGCAGCCCGGGCGCCGCAGGGAACTATGGCTACACCTTC.